This T cell receptor beta chain is drawn from a study of T-cell reconstitution after alpha-beta-depleted transplantation in children. Findings and caveats of the study: Recipient T cells and thymic progenitors that survived gave rise to the high TCRbeta diversity observed at day 60 in some patients.

Molecular barcoding with unique molecular identifiers was used for the TCRbeta library. In TCRdb, the PCR reads were re-called with MiXCR into one record per CDR3 protein. The table has over 200,000 distinct CDR3 sequences, approximately 10% seen once. This clonotype was observed at least ten times. Its specificity is not known. This CDR3 spans 15 amino acids. Trimming cost V 8 bases and J 4 bases; bases outside gene matches: 14. The germline V gene has CDR1 DFQATT and CDR2 SNEGSKA (reference sequence). The chain is built from TRBV20-1 and TRBJ2-1, with TRBD2 matching 7 bases. This specimen consisted of PBMCs, obtained before TCRalphabeta/CD19-depleted stem cell transplant. The source of this sequence is a child younger than two with acute myeloid leukemia, due to receive a stem cell transplant. The CDR3 DNA reads TGCAGTTCCTCTTCAGCGGGAAGGGGATACAATGAGCAGTTCTTC. As protein: CSSSSAGRGYNEQFF.